This TCR beta chain was profiled in a study of cytomegalovirus exposure and HLA in healthy donors. In the study overall: A data release that came early held some 84 million unique TCRs from HLA-typed donors. Study-level results: As was reported, the HLA-A and HLA-B alleles of most subjects were accurately predicted from TCR beta sequences. Being indistinguishable, some V segments were excluded, TRBV6-2 and TRBV6-3 among them.

This CDR3 is 15 amino acids long. V shed 6 bases and J 1 base; nucleotides not matched to a gene: 7. CDR1 is SGHAT, CDR2 FQDESV, per germline (reference sequence). Donors consisted of healthy bone marrow donors. On this clone: The antigen is unknown.

With 60 Vbeta and 13 Jbeta primers, the PCR was carried out. Sequenced by immunoSEQ multiplex PCR; TCRdb stores in-frame clones only, minus some. The table includes roughly 140,000 clones, 78% detected once. The rearrangement links TRBV11-1 to TRBJ2-5, with 8 bases aligning to TRBD2. Input material: PBMCs. The source is a female donor in good health and CMV-seronegative. In nucleotides, the CDR3 is TGTGCCAGCAGAGTAGGTAGCGGGACCCAAGAGACCCAGTACTTC. Its protein is CASRVGSGTQETQYF.